Sequencing of this T cell receptor beta chain was carried out in a study of blood T cell repertoires in COVID-19 (dated by TCRdb to about 2020). For context, the study as a whole: Collaborator samples came from the United States, Italy and Spain and covered acute and convalescent phases of COVID-19. The prospective study material was composed of cDNA or gDNA derived from T cells, B-cell-depleted T cells, or PBMCs. Deeply sampled blood TCRbeta repertoires from subjects exposed to, actively infected with, or recovered from COVID-19 were included in the dataset. The repertoires were made available in a free public database intended to serve as a resource for research on the immune response to SARS-CoV-2. Samples were obtained from the ongoing ImmuneRACE study (first 160 participants) and from about 1,300 subjects provided by 6 global collaborators. A de-identified subject ID, COVID-19 status, age in years and sex were almost always included in the sample metadata. HLA class I and class II types, where available, came from metadata supplied by the sample provider rather than from assay-based typing. Findings and caveats that apply to the study as a whole: The amount of clinical and demographic metadata varied by source and participant and was provided uncurated.

Notes on this clone: What antigen it recognizes has not been identified. Per-nucleotide qualities are absent, and no much larger clonotype sits a single base away.

Enrolling through a virtual design, the prospective study's participants ranged in age from roughly 18 to 90 years and lived across 24 United States geographic areas. In the prospective study, participants were assigned to cohorts based on the clinical history participants reported in a screening survey and a study questionnaire. Mobile phlebotomists in the prospective study collected whole blood, serum and a nasopharyngeal or oropharyngeal swab from every participant. Prospective study participants could optionally give additional blood draws and questionnaires over a roughly 2-month period. Blood samples from the prospective study were shipped frozen or at room temperature prior to DNA extraction. Counted from cysteine to phenylalanine, this CDR3 has 16 amino acids. Here the CDR3 DNA is all that survives: 48 bases in frame from base 1. According to the germline V gene, CDR1 reads SGHDN and CDR2 reads FVKESK. Cut back by 0 bases and 8 bases, the V and J ends lie 17 bases apart.

The immunoSEQ Assay, a bias-controlled multiplex PCR, was used to amplify TCRbeta CDR3 regions from genomic DNA. The published analysis was carried out like this. The number of nucleated cells in each sample was estimated from the amplification of reference gene primers within the assay. To quantify the absolute abundance of each unique TCRbeta CDR3 rearrangement, sequence reads were collapsed and filtered. For each sample, productive Simpson clonality was calculated by taking the square root of Simpson's diversity index across productive rearrangements. TCRdb obtained this table from immuneACCESS and retained in-frame rearrangements with V and J assigned. These tables miss some clones; where compared with another copy, unresolved V genes account for less than half of the shortfall, and the remainder is unexplained. V and J calls and clone size are as listed in that table; D and trimming were resolved from the DNA. Counted in this sample were 250,000 or so clones; more than 80% of them appeared once. The ten largest account for over 3.5% of the sample.

Sequencing input: PBMCs or T cells enriched from blood (not recorded which). The chain is made from TRBV14 and TRBJ2-1, with the D gene uncertain. This TCR derives from a woman younger than 45 with acute COVID-19. The nucleotide sequence reads TGTGCCAGCAGCCAAGAGAACTCCGCCTTACTCTATGAGCAGTTCTTC. Its protein reads: CASSQENSALLYEQFF.